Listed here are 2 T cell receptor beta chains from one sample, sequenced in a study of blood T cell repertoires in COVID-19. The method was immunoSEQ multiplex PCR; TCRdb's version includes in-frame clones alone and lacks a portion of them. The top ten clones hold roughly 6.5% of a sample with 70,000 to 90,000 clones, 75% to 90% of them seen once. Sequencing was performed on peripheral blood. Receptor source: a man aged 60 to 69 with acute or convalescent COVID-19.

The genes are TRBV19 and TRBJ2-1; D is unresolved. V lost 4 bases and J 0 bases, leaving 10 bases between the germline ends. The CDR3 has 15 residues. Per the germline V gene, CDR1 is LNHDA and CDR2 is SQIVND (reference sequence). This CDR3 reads CASSNDMSSYNEQFF. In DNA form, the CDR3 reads TGTGCCAGTAGTAACGACATGAGCTCCTACAATGAGCAGTTCTTC.

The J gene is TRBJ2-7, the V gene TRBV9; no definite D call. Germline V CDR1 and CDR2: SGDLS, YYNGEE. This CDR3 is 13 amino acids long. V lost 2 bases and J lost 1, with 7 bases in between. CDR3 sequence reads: CASSVSGSYEQYF. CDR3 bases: TGTGCCAGCAGCGTTTCAGGTTCCTACGAGCAGTACTTC.